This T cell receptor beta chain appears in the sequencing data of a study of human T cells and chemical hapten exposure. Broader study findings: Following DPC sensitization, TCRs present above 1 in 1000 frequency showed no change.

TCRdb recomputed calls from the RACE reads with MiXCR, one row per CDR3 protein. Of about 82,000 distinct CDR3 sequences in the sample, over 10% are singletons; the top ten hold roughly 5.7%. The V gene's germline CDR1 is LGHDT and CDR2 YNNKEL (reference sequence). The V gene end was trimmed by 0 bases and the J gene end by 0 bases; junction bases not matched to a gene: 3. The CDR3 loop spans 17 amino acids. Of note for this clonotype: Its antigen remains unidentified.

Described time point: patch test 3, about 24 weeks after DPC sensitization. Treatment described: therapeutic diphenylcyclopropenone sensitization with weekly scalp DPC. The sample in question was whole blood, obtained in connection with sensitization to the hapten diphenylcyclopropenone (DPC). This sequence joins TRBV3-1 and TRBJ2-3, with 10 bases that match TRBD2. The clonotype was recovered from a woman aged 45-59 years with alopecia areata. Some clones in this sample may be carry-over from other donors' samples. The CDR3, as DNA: TGTGCCAGCAGCCAAGAACTAGCGGGAACTAGCACAGATACGCAGTATTTT. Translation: CASSQELAGTSTDTQYF.